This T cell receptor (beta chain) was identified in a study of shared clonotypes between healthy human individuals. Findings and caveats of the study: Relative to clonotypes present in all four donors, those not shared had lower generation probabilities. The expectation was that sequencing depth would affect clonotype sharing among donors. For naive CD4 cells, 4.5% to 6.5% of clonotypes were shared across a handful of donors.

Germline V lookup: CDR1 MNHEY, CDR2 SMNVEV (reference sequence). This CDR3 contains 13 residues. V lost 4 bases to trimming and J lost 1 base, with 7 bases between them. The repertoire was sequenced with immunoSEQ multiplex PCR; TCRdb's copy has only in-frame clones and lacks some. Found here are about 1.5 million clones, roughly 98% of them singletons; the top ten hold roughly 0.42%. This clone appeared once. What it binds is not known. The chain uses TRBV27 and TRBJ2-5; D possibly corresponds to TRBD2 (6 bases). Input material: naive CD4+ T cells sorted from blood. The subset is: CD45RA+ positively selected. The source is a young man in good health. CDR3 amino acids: CASSSGGQETQYF. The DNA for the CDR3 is TGTGCCAGCAGTTCCGGGGGCCAAGAGACCCAGTACTTC.